A selection of T cell receptor beta chains follows, all from one sample in a study of CD8+CD57+ T cells in acquired aplastic anemia. Using its own MiXCR run on the reads, TCRdb lists one record per CDR3 protein. Of more than 150,000 distinct CDR3 sequences listed, about 45% are singletons. Sequenced material: sorted CD4+, CD8+, or CD8+CD57+ T cells (not recorded which) from PBMCs. These receptors were obtained from a human donor with aplastic anemia. Both conserved end residues are part of each CDR3. D genes are given only for firm matches. Clone size is shown for a subset of rows, as once, few, many or a class of expanded clone.

j_call v_call d_call clone_size cdr3_nt cdr3_aa
TRBJ1-5 TRBV6-5 NA NA TGTGCCAGCAGTTCCACACCTGATAGCAATCAGCCCCAGCATTTT CASSSTPDSNQPQHF
TRBJ2-7 TRBV20-1 TRBD1 NA TGCAGTGCAATGGGACAGGACATCTACGAGCAGTACTTC CSAMGQDIYEQYF
TRBJ1-6 TRBV19 TRBD1 NA TGTGCCAGTAGTGTGACGGCAGGGGGCCTTTCACCCCTCCACTTT CASSVTAGGLSPLHF
TRBJ1-5 TRBV15 TRBD1 NA TGTGCCACCAGCAGAGGAGGGACAGGGCCCCATCAGCCCCAGCATTTT CATSRGGTGPHQPQHF
TRBJ2-7 TRBV7-6 TRBD2 NA TGTGCCAGCAGCCTACTTTCCGGGGAGGGGTCCTACGAGCAGTACTTC CASSLLSGEGSYEQYF
TRBJ2-5 TRBV25-1 TRBD2 medium-sized TGTGCCAGCAGTGAATACATGGGACTAGCGGGAGTCCGTCCAGAGACCCAGTACTTC CASSEYMGLAGVRPETQYF
TRBJ2-1 TRBV5-1 TRBD2 many TGCGCCAGCAGTCGGGGACTAGCGGGAGGATATGAGCAGTTCTTC CASSRGLAGGYEQFF
TRBJ2-5 TRBV5-8 TRBD1 many TGTGCCAGCAACTCGGGACAGGGTCAGGAGACCCAGTACTTC CASNSGQGQETQYF
TRBJ1-2 TRBV15 NA NA TGTGCCACCAGTTCTGGAGACAGCTATGGCTACACCTTC CATSSGDSYGYTF
TRBJ1-6 TRBV7-7 NA few TGTGCCAGCAGTTCCCTCAAGACCTCACCCCTCCACTTT CASSSLKTSPLHF
TRBJ1-1 TRBV5-8 TRBD1 NA TGTGCCAGCAGCCACGGGGACAGGGTGGTCACTGAAGCTTTCTTT CASSHGDRVVTEAFF
TRBJ2-2 TRBV5-1 TRBD2 many TGCGCCAGCAGCTTGGTTCTGCTAGCGGGGGATCAACACACCGGGGAGCTGTTTTTT CASSLVLLAGDQHTGELFF
TRBJ2-3 TRBV7-2 NA NA TGTGCCAGCAGCTCCCTCTTGGATACGCAGTATTTT CASSSLLDTQYF
TRBJ1-4 TRBV5-1 NA NA TGCGCCAGCAGCTTGGACGGACCTAATGAAAAACTGTTTTTT CASSLDGPNEKLFF
TRBJ1-4 TRBV19 NA once TGTGCCAGCAGTTCCAACGGGGGGCATGGTGAAAAACTGTTTTTT CASSSNGGHGEKLFF
TRBJ2-7 TRBV7-9 TRBD1 NA TGTGCCAGCAGCGACAGGGTAGAGTACGAGCAGTACTTC CASSDRVEYEQYF
TRBJ2-3 TRBV11-2 TRBD2 NA TGTGCCAGCAGCTCGACTAGCGGGGGGTCTGGCACAGATACGCAGTATTTT CASSSTSGGSGTDTQYF
TRBJ1-2 TRBV25-1 NA NA TGTGCCACCTCAAACCATGGGCAGGCTTATGGCTACACCTTC CATSNHGQAYGYTF
TRBJ2-7 TRBV15 NA NA TGTGCCACCAGCAGTGCTCAAGTAAGCTCCTACGAGCAGTACTTC CATSSAQVSSYEQYF
TRBJ2-3 TRBV7-6 NA NA TGTGCCAGCCGCTTGGCGGACAGTGACACAGGTACGCAGTATTTT CASRLADSDTGTQYF
TRBJ1-2 TRBV29-1 NA NA TGCAGCGTGCCGGAAAACCAGGGCTATGGCTACACCTTC CSVPENQGYGYTF
TRBJ2-7 TRBV20-1 NA NA TGCAGTGCTAGCTTAGGCGGGTACGAGCAGTACTTC CSASLGGYEQYF
TRBJ1-1 TRBV5-1 NA many TGCGCCAGCAGCCAGACAGTGATGACTGAAGCTTTCTTT CASSQTVMTEAFF
TRBJ2-1 TRBV5-1 NA many TGCGCCAGCAGCAAGGATGGGGGACCCTACAATGAGCAGTTCTTC CASSKDGGPYNEQFF
TRBJ1-2 TRBV10-3 NA NA TGTGCCATCAGTGACCGCGGAAACGACTATATCCACACCTTC CAISDRGNDYIHTF
TRBJ1-3 TRBV27 NA many TGTGCCAGCAGTTTATGGGCCTCCCCTGGAAACACCATATATTTT CASSLWASPGNTIYF
TRBJ1-6 TRBV2 NA NA TGTGCCAGCAGTCCCCCCACAGGCGTGGATTCACCCCTCCACTTT CASSPPTGVDSPLHF
TRBJ1-3 TRBV13 NA many TGTGCCAGCAGCTCCCCCGGGCGGAACACCATATATTTT CASSSPGRNTIYF
TRBJ2-1 TRBV7-9 NA NA TGTGCCAGCAGCCGCGGAGGGAACAATGAGCAGTTCTTC CASSRGGNNEQFF
TRBJ1-1 TRBV14 TRBD1 many TGTGCCAGCAGCCTCCCCGGGACAGGACCGAACACTGAAGCTTTCTTT CASSLPGTGPNTEAFF